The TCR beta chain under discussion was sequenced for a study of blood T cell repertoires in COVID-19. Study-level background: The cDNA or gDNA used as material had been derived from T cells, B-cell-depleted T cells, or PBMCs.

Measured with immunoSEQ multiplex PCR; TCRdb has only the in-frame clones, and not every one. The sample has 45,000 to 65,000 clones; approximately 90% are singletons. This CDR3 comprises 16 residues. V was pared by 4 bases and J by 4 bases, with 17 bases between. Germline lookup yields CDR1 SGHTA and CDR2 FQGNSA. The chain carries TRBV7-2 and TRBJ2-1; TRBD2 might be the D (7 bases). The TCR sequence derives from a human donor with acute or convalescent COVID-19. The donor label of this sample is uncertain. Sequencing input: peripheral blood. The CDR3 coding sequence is TGTGCCAGCAGCTCCCAAGGGGGGGAAATATACAATGAGCAGTTCTTC. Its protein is CASSSQGGEIYNEQFF.